The 28 T cell receptor beta chains reported below all come from one sample, sequenced in a study of T cell changes during pregnancy in multiple sclerosis. Sequencing was performed with immunoSEQ multiplex PCR; in TCRdb, only in-frame clones are kept and a portion is missing. There are 65,000 to 85,000 clones in the sample; around nine tenths occur only once, and about 0.27% lies in the top ten. The source material was CD4+ T cells from peripheral blood mononuclear cells, sampled after pregnancy. The source of these receptors is a female donor with multiple sclerosis, enrolled in a pregnancy study.

This chain links TRBV2 with TRBJ2-1, with D tentatively TRBD1 (5 bases). Germline CDR1 reads SNHLY; CDR2 reads FYNNEI. V gave up 8 bases and J gave up 12 bases, with 11 bases separating them. This CDR3 has 10 residues. CDR3 loop: CASRQLAQFF. For the CDR3, the DNA is TGTGCCAGCCGACAGCTTGCGCAGTTCTTC.

The genes are TRBV28 and TRBJ2-2, with 7 nucleotides matching TRBD1. The V gene's germline CDR1 is MDHEN and CDR2 SYDVKM. Trimming removed 5 bases from V and 8 bases from J; junction bases left unmatched: 2. This CDR3 contains 12 residues. DNA for the CDR3: TGTGCCAGCAGTAGGGGGCTGGGGGAGCTGTTTTTT. This translates into CASSRGLGELFF.

The rearrangement joins TRBV7-9 to TRBJ1-1; no clear D gene. The V and J ends lost 2 bases and 1 base respectively, with 5 bases between them. The CDR3 is 13 residues long. CDR1 and CDR2 from the germline V gene are SEHNR and FQNEAQ (reference sequence). The CDR3 DNA reads TGTGCCAGCAGCTTATCAGGGAACACTGAAGCTTTCTTT. The encoded protein is CASSLSGNTEAFF.

V is TRBV11-2 and J is TRBJ1-3, with 7 bases lining up with TRBD1. The junction had 7 bases not matched to a gene; V was cut back by 1 base and J by 4 bases. Looked up from germline, CDR1 is SGHAT and CDR2 is FQNNGV. The CDR3 sequence is 16 residues long. The CDR3 nucleotides read TGTGCCAGCAGCTTAGTGAGGGGGCCCGTGGGAAACACCATATATTTT. It specifies CASSLVRGPVGNTIYF.

The V gene is TRBV29-1, the J gene TRBJ1-5; TRBD1 agrees at 10 bases. CDR3 length: 13 residues. V shed 4 bases and J 6 bases; nucleotides not matched to a gene: 3. Germline lookup yields CDR1 SQVTM and CDR2 ANQGSEA. Written as DNA, the CDR3 is TGCAGCGTTGGGGGGACAGGGGTTCAGCCCCAGCATTTT. Its translation: CSVGGTGVQPQHF. Looking up the rest from reference TRBV29-1 and TRBJ1-5 gives the full variable domain: SAVISQKPSRDICQRGTSLTIQCQVDSQVTMMFWYRQQPGQSLTLIATANQGSEATYESGFVIDKFPISRPNLTFSTLTVSNMSPEDSSIYLCSVGGTGVQPQHFGDGTRLSIL.

The chain links TRBV5-5 to TRBJ2-5; 8 nucleotides align to TRBD1. From germline, CDR1 is SGHKS and CDR2 YYEKEE (reference sequence). CDR3 length equals 14 residues. J lost 5 bases, V lost 4 bases, and 7 bases had no gene match. Here the CDR3 DNA reads TGTGCCAGCAGCCGCACAGGGGGTGTTGAGACCCAGTACTTC. This codes for CASSRTGGVETQYF.

The gene calls are TRBV5-1 and TRBJ2-7; 9 nucleotides agree with TRBD1. The germline CDR1 and CDR2 sequences are SGHRS and YFSETQ. The CDR3 contains 16 residues. J was trimmed by 0 bases and V by 4 bases; bases with no gene match: 8. As DNA, the CDR3 is TGCGCCAGCAGCAAACGATGGACAGGGGACTCCTACGAGCAGTACTTC. As protein: CASSKRWTGDSYEQYF. Variable domain in full (rest from reference TRBV5-1 and TRBJ2-7): KAGVTQTPRYLIKTRGQQVTLSCSPISGHRSVSWYQQTPGQGLQFLFEYFSETQRNKGNFPGRFSGRQFSNSRSEMNVSTLELGDSALYLCASSKRWTGDSYEQYFGPGTRLTVT.

CDR3: CASSELSGSPNNEQFF. DNA of the CDR3: TGTGCCAGCAGTGAACTAAGCGGGAGTCCAAACAATGAGCAGTTCTTC. V usage is TRBV6-1 and J usage is TRBJ2-1; 8 bases fit TRBD2. Germline loops: CDR1 MNHNS, CDR2 SASEGT. This CDR3 has 16 residues. V was pared by 2 bases and J by 5 bases, with 8 bases of the junction left unmatched.

This rearrangement joins TRBV19 to TRBJ1-1, with D maybe TRBD1 (6 bases). The germline V and J ends were trimmed by 5 bases and 4 bases, with 32 bases remaining between them. The CDR3 runs to 20 residues. Looked up from germline, CDR1 is LNHDA and CDR2 is SQIVND (reference sequence). CDR3 sequence reads: CASSAVRPQGRYGSATEAFF. The CDR3 DNA reads TGTGCCAGTAGTGCCGTTCGACCCCAGGGGCGATACGGGTCGGCCACTGAAGCTTTCTTT. The full variable domain, completed using reference TRBV19 and TRBJ1-1, is DGGITQSPKYLFRKEGQNVTLSCEQNLNHDAMYWYRQDPGQGLRLIYYSQIVNDFQKGDIAEGYSVSREKKESFPLTVTSAQKNPTAFYLCASSAVRPQGRYGSATEAFFGQGTRLTVV.

A few counts support this clone. V and J are TRBV28 and TRBJ1-5, with TRBD1 matching over 7 bases. The CDR3 totals 16 residues. After removal of 2 bases from V and 4 bases from J, the junction contained 8 bases not matched to a gene. Germline V gene data show CDR1 as MDHEN and CDR2 as SYDVKM. CDR3 nucleotide sequence: TGTGCCAGCAGTTTACAGACAGGGTTTGGAAATCAGCCCCAGCATTTT. It codes for CASSLQTGFGNQPQHF.

The chain couples TRBV21-1 to TRBJ1-5. TRBV21-1 is flagged as a pseudogene. The CDR3 extends over 13 amino acids. CDR3 DNA sequence: TGTGCCAGCTCACGAGGTAGGAATCAGCCCCAGCATTTT. Encoded protein: CASSRGRNQPQHF.

V and J are TRBV19 and TRBJ2-7, with 7 bases aligning to TRBD1. Per germline, CDR1 LNHDA and CDR2 SQIVND (reference sequence). Trimming removed 1 base from V and 5 bases from J; junction bases left unmatched: 5. CDR3 length: 14 residues. The CDR3 nucleotides read TGTGCCAGTAGTATAGGACAGGGTTACGACGAGCAGTACTTC. It encodes CASSIGQGYDEQYF.

The chain carries TRBV15 and TRBJ1-5; no firm D call. This CDR3 comprises 18 residues. The V gene lost 0 bases and the J gene lost 3 bases, with 18 bases spanning the gap. CDR1 and CDR2 from the germline V gene are LNHNV and YYDKDF (reference sequence). In nucleotides, the CDR3 is TGTGCCACCAGCAGAGAGACGGCGGTGGCGGAGGTCAATCAGCCCCAGCATTTT. Protein product: CATSRETAVAEVNQPQHF. The whole variable domain, remainder taken from reference TRBV15 and TRBJ1-5, is DAMVIQNPRYQVTQFGKPVTLSCSQTLNHNVMYWYQQKSSQAPKLLFHYYDKDFNNEADTPDNFQSRRPNTSFCFLDIRSPGLGDTAMYLCATSRETAVAEVNQPQHFGDGTRLSIL.

J is TRBJ2-5 and V is TRBV7-3; D possibly corresponds to TRBD2 (6 bases). This CDR3 is built from 13 residues. Germline V gives CDR1 SGHTA, CDR2 FQGTGA. Deletions cut 2 bases from V and 5 bases from J, with 9 bases between. The CDR3 reads CASSLGSGETQYF. In DNA form, the CDR3 reads TGTGCCAGCAGCTTAGGGAGCGGGGAGACCCAGTACTTC.

The gene calls are TRBV6-1 and TRBJ1-1, with D uncertain. The CDR3 runs 14 residues. CDR1 MNHNS and CDR2 SASEGT come from the germline V gene. Trimming took 8 bases from V and 6 from J, leaving 19 bases between them. The CDR3 sequence: CASQEALPLPEAFF. The CDR3 bases are TGTGCCAGCCAGGAAGCCCTTCCCTTACCTGAAGCTTTCTTT.

The CDR3 bases are TGTGCCGTGGGGGCGGTAGACACTGAAGCTTTCTTT. This encodes CAVGAVDTEAFF. The V call is TRBV10-3, the J call TRBJ1-1; D is perhaps TRBD1 (6 bases). V gave up 11 bases and J gave up 3 bases, with 13 bases separating them. The CDR3 runs to 12 residues. Germline V gene sequence: CDR1 ENHRY, CDR2 SYGVKD.

The chain joins TRBV5-1 to TRBJ2-2; 8 positions agree with TRBD2. The germline CDR1 and CDR2 sequences are SGHRS and YFSETQ. Losses at the gene ends were 0 bases for V and 0 bases for J; bases not matched to a gene: 4. The CDR3 is made up of 17 amino acids. CDR3: CASSLGSSGSNTGELFF. As DNA, the CDR3 is TGCGCCAGCAGCTTGGGGTCTAGCGGGTCGAACACCGGGGAGCTGTTTTTT.

CDR3 residues: CAWTSADTQYF. The CDR3 DNA reads as TGTGCCTGGACTAGCGCAGATACGCAGTATTTT. The J gene is TRBJ2-3, the V gene TRBV30; TRBD2 might be the D (6 bases). Trimming pared 4 bases from V and 4 bases from J, leaving 6 bases between. The germline V gene encodes CDR1 GTSNPN and CDR2 SVGIG (reference sequence). The CDR3 covers 11 residues.

The chain recombines TRBV5-8 with TRBJ2-7, with 14 bases matching TRBD2. This CDR3 contains 16 residues. Germline lookup yields CDR1 SGHTS and CDR2 YDEGEE. Trimming removed 7 bases from V and 4 bases from J; junction bases left unmatched: 10. The CDR3 region is CASWGLAGVISYEQYF. CDR3 DNA: TGTGCCAGCTGGGGACTAGCGGGAGTAATAAGTTACGAGCAGTACTTC.

V gene TRBV5-1 combines with J gene TRBJ2-6; 7 bases agree with TRBD2. The CDR3 is 14 residues long. Trimming removed 7 bases from V and 0 bases from J; junction bases left unmatched: 1. Germline V lookup: CDR1 SGHRS, CDR2 YFSETQ. CDR3 loop: CASGGGSGANVLTF. The CDR3 nucleotides are TGCGCCAGCGGCGGGGGCTCTGGGGCCAACGTCCTGACTTTC.

The chain employs TRBV6-6 and TRBJ1-2; TRBD1 agrees at 9 bases. CDR1 is MNHNY and CDR2 is SVGAGI in the germline V gene (reference sequence). After removal of 5 bases from V and 8 bases from J, the junction contained 3 bases not matched to a gene. The CDR3 length is 12 residues. The CDR3 DNA follows: TGTGCCAGCAGTGCACAGGGGGCGGGCTACACCTTC. As protein: CASSAQGAGYTF.

The V and J genes are TRBV27 and TRBJ1-2; D remains ambiguous. V gave up 3 bases and J gave up 4 bases, with 9 bases separating them. The CDR3 is made up of 13 amino acids. Germline loops: CDR1 MNHEY, CDR2 SMNVEV (reference sequence). Here the CDR3 reads CASSFGRRYGYTF. CDR3 in DNA: TGTGCCAGCAGTTTCGGCAGGCGCTATGGCTACACCTTC.

This sequence joins TRBV5-1 and TRBJ2-1; TRBD2 aligns across 12 bases. The CDR3 totals 19 residues. V shed 0 bases and J 2 bases; nucleotides not matched to a gene: 9. Germline CDR1 and CDR2: SGHRS and YFSETQ. The CDR3 DNA follows: TGCGCCAGCAGCTTGGGCCCTAGCGGGGGGGCCGGGGCCTACAATGAGCAGTTCTTC. This encodes CASSLGPSGGAGAYNEQFF.

This chain links TRBV9 with TRBJ2-2, with unresolved D. The CDR3 has 16 amino acids. V was trimmed by 2 bases and J by 0 bases, leaving 11 bases between them. Looked up from germline, CDR1 is SGDLS and CDR2 is YYNGEE. The CDR3 loop is CASSVRQVPNTGELFF. CDR3 DNA: TGTGCCAGCAGCGTCCGACAAGTGCCGAACACCGGGGAGCTGTTTTTT.

This chain uses TRBV15 with TRBJ1-5, with D possibly matching TRBD1 (6 bases). V was shortened by 4 bases and J by 0 bases, with 13 bases between the two germline ends. This CDR3 comprises 16 residues. Looked up from germline, CDR1 is LNHNV and CDR2 is YYDKDF (reference sequence). As DNA, the CDR3 is TGTGCCACCAGCACAGGACAGCCCTATAGCAATCAGCCCCAGCATTTT. Translation gives CATSTGQPYSNQPQHF.

The V and J genes are TRBV7-8 and TRBJ2-1; TRBD1 matches at 9 bases. Unmatched junction bases numbered 6, after V lost 3 bases and J lost 6 bases. Germline V gene data show CDR1 as SGHVS and CDR2 as FQNEAQ. CDR3 length: 15 amino acids. DNA for the CDR3: TGTGCCAGCAGCTTTCGCAGGACAGGGGCCAATGAGCAGTTCTTC. Its translation is CASSFRRTGANEQFF. The whole variable domain, remainder taken from reference TRBV7-8 and TRBJ2-1, is GAGVSQSPRYKVAKRGQDVALRCDPISGHVSLFWYQQALGQGPEFLTYFQNEAQLDKSGLPSDRFFAERPEGSVSTLKIQRTQQEDSAVYLCASSFRRTGANEQFFGPGTRLTVL.

This clone was picked up one time. The J gene is TRBJ1-2, the V gene TRBV28; D remains unclear. V lost 6 bases and J 1 base, leaving 12 bases between the germline ends. CDR1 and CDR2 from the germline V gene are MDHEN and SYDVKM. The CDR3 totals 14 residues. The CDR3, as DNA: TGTGCCAGCAGACCAGGCCTTCGTAACTATGGCTACACCTTC. It encodes CASRPGLRNYGYTF.

The chain joins TRBV28 to TRBJ2-7; TRBD1 might be the D (5 bases). Trimming pared 8 bases from V and 2 bases from J, leaving 16 bases between. This CDR3 contains 14 residues. Per the germline V gene, CDR1 is MDHEN and CDR2 is SYDVKM. CDR3 DNA: TGTGCCAGCCAGAATAGACAGCTACCCTACGAGCAGTACTTC. Its translation is CASQNRQLPYEQYF. The variable domain in full, with the rest retrieved from reference TRBV28 and TRBJ2-7, is DVKVTQSSRYLVKRTGEKVFLECVQDMDHENMFWYRQDPGLGLRLIYFSYDVKMKEKGDIPEGYSVSREKKERFSLILESASTNQTSMYLCASQNRQLPYEQYFGPGTRLTVT.